The 17 T cell receptor beta chains in this list originate from one sample, sequenced in a study of vaccination and CD4 T cells after COVID-19. The Oncomine TCR Beta short-read assay generated sequence data from the DNA of cultured CD4+ T cells. TCRdb fed the PCR reads into MiXCR, producing one record per CDR3 protein. The top ten clones hold about a tenth of a sample with about 12,000 distinct CDR3 sequences, more than 70% of them seen once. The sample's treatment: roughly ten-day PBMC culture with coronavirus spike peptide pools or control peptides (ViraFEST assay). Their antigen targets remain unknown. Sequenced: CD4+ T cells from blood, cultured in vitro. The source is a human donor who had recovered from COVID-19.

DNA of the CDR3: TGTGCCAGCAAACCGGTAACGAGCTCCTACGAGCAGTACTTC. It encodes CASKPVTSSYEQYF. This sequence joins TRBV6-1 and TRBJ2-7, with D unclear. The CDR3 loop spans 14 amino acids. Trimming took off 7 bases at V and 0 bases at J, with 13 bases between the two ends. Germline CDR1 MNHNS, CDR2 SASEGT.

The chain couples TRBV19 to TRBJ1-2, with D possibly being TRBD1 (5 bases). CDR3 length: 14 amino acids. The germline gives CDR1 LNHDA, CDR2 SQIVND (reference sequence). V was pared by 4 bases and J by 4 bases, with 13 bases between. CDR3 in amino acids: CASSKTGVSYGYTF. The CDR3 nucleotides read TGTGCCAGTAGTAAAACAGGAGTTAGCTATGGCTACACCTTC.

The J gene is TRBJ1-2, the V gene TRBV20-1; 7 nucleotides agree with TRBD1. With 6 bases clipped from V and 7 bases from J, the junction kept 14 bases outside the gene matches. CDR3 size: 14 residues. From germline, CDR1 is DFQATT and CDR2 SNEGSKA (reference sequence). The CDR3 bases are TGCAGTGCCACAGACAGGGCTGGAGGGGGTGGCTACACCTTC. This translates into CSATDRAGGGGYTF.

This clonotype has only a few counts. The rearrangement joins TRBV2 to TRBJ1-1; D is uncertain. CDR1 SNHLY and CDR2 FYNNEI come from the germline V gene. The V end lost 6 bases, the J end lost 3 bases, and 11 bases lay between the germline ends. The CDR3 is 13 amino acids. CDR3: CASRLTPYTEAFF. DNA for the CDR3: TGTGCCAGCAGACTGACACCCTACACTGAAGCTTTCTTT.

The J gene is TRBJ2-7, the V gene TRBV30, with D unclear. Trimming removed 1 base at V and 3 bases at J, with 4 bases between. This CDR3 has 11 amino acids. The germline V gene encodes CDR1 GTSNPN and CDR2 SVGIG (reference sequence). The CDR3 DNA reads as TGTGCCTGGAGTGCCTACTACGAGCAGTACTTC. It yields the protein CAWSAYYEQYF.

V gene TRBV28 combines with J gene TRBJ1-6; the D is unclear. The CDR3 is 16 amino acids. Germline V gene data show CDR1 as MDHEN and CDR2 as SYDVKM. V lost 5 bases and J 1 base, leaving 12 bases between the germline ends. This CDR3 is CASSPPHESYNSPLHF. The CDR3 bases are TGTGCCAGCAGTCCTCCACATGAATCCTATAATTCACCCCTCCACTTT.

V usage is TRBV20-1 and J usage is TRBJ1-5; possible D gene TRBD1, 6 bases. From germline, CDR1 is DFQATT and CDR2 SNEGSKA (reference sequence). CDR3 length: 14 amino acids. V lost 0 bases and J lost 6, with 12 bases in between. The CDR3 DNA is TGCAGTGCTAGAGACCAAGGGACACGTCAGCCCCAGCATTTT. As protein: CSARDQGTRQPQHF.

CDR3 sequence reads: CASKQTGTAYTDTQYF. In DNA, the CDR3 is TGTGCCAGCAAACAAACCGGGACAGCCTACACAGATACGCAGTATTTT. The chain joins TRBV27 to TRBJ2-3, with 7 bases matching TRBD1. The CDR3 is 16 amino acids. Germline loops: CDR1 MNHEY, CDR2 SMNVEV (reference sequence). The J segment lost 2 bases and the V segment lost 7 bases, leaving 12 bases of the junction unmatched.

The chain uses TRBV7-9 and TRBJ1-3; 8 bases are shared with TRBD1. V shed 7 bases, J shed 4 bases, and the junction held 9 bases outside the gene matches. The CDR3 contains 15 residues. Looked up from germline, CDR1 is SEHNR and CDR2 is FQNEAQ (reference sequence). Here the CDR3 reads CASTPGQGPGNTIYF. DNA for the CDR3: TGTGCCAGCACCCCCGGACAGGGCCCCGGAAACACCATATATTTT. The complete variable domain, with remaining parts taken from reference TRBV7-9 and TRBJ1-3, reads DTGVSQNPRHKITKRGQNVTFRCDPISEHNRLYWYRQTLGQGPEFLTYFQNEAQLEKSRLLSDRFSAERPKGSFSTLEIQRTEQGDSAMYLCASTPGQGPGNTIYFGEGSWLTVV.

V gene TRBV27 combines with J gene TRBJ2-7, with D perhaps TRBD1 (7 bases). V lost 5 bases and J lost 7, with 15 bases in between. Germline V gene lookup returns CDR1 MNHEY and CDR2 SMNVEV (reference sequence). The CDR3 runs 13 residues. CDR3 loop: CASSLPGGREQYF. The CDR3 DNA reads TGTGCCAGCAGTCTTCCAGGGGGGCGGGAGCAGTACTTC.

This chain joins TRBV7-2 and TRBJ1-2; D unclear. CDR3 size: 13 residues. The germline V gene has CDR1 SGHTA and CDR2 FQGNSA. The germline V and J ends were trimmed by 4 bases and 4 bases, with 10 bases remaining between them. The CDR3 spells CASSSGRVYGYTF. CDR3 in DNA: TGTGCCAGCAGCTCCGGTCGGGTCTATGGCTACACCTTC.

This clonotype showed up just once. The chain joins TRBV6-4 to TRBJ2-3; the match to TRBD2 covers 8 bases. This CDR3 is built from 15 residues. V lost 0 bases, J lost 5 bases, and 4 bases stayed unmatched. Germline V gene sequence: CDR1 MRHNA, CDR2 SNTAGT. CDR3 nucleotide sequence: TGTGCCAGCAGTGACTCGAGCGGGGGTCGAGATACGCAGTATTTT. It encodes CASSDSSGGRDTQYF.

The genes are TRBV20-1 and TRBJ1-2; D not certain. Trimming removed 6 bases at V and 8 bases at J, with 7 bases between. The germline V gene has CDR1 DFQATT and CDR2 SNEGSKA (reference sequence). This CDR3 has 9 residues. The CDR3 sequence is CSANDGYTF. DNA for the CDR3: TGCAGTGCCAACGACGGCTACACCTTC.

This chain links TRBV5-6 with TRBJ2-1; 9 positions agree with TRBD1. The V gene end was trimmed by 3 bases and the J gene end by 3 bases; junction bases not matched to a gene: 4. Germline V CDR1 and CDR2: SGHDT, YYEEEE. The CDR3 contains 15 residues. CDR3 bases: TGTGCCAGCAGCTGGACAGGGGATCTCTACAATGAGCAGTTCTTC. Residues: CASSWTGDLYNEQFF.

This clonotype has just a few counts. The chain uses TRBV20-1 and TRBJ1-1, with TRBD1 as a possible D gene (5 bases). This CDR3 region has 11 residues. Germline CDR1 is DFQATT and CDR2 is SNEGSKA (reference sequence). V lost 5 bases, J lost 8 bases, and 12 bases lay in between. The CDR3 protein is CSAPGHQEAFF. CDR3 nucleotides: TGCAGTGCTCCCGGACACCAAGAAGCTTTCTTT.

This chain joins TRBV28 and TRBJ1-1, with D unresolved. The CDR3 has 13 amino acids. Germline values: CDR1 MDHEN, CDR2 SYDVKM. The V end lost 6 bases, the J end lost 4 bases, and 12 bases lay between the germline ends. The CDR3 DNA sequence: TGTGCCAGCAGGAAACACGAGGGCACTGAAGCTTTCTTT. It is translated as CASRKHEGTEAFF.

The chain links TRBV7-2 to TRBJ1-1; tentatively, D is TRBD1 (6 bases). The CDR3 is made up of 13 amino acids. V gave up 5 bases and J gave up 8 bases, with 15 bases separating them. Germline V gene lookup returns CDR1 SGHTA and CDR2 FQGNSA. Written as DNA, the CDR3 is TGTGCCAGCAGCCCCCGTTCTCAGGGGGAAGCTTTCTTT. Protein: CASSPRSQGEAFF.